These 17 T cell receptor beta chains share one sample of origin, sequenced in a study of blood T cell repertoires in COVID-19. Only in-frame clones appear in the TCRdb table, and some are missing; sequencing was by immunoSEQ multiplex PCR. Of about 160,000 clones listed, around four fifths are singletons. Sequencing used PBMCs or T cells enriched from blood (not recorded which). These receptors were taken from a woman aged 45-59 years in a cohort exposed to, infected with or recovered from COVID-19 (not recorded which).

The V and J genes are TRBV2 and TRBJ1-1; unclear D gene. V lost 3 bases, J lost 1 base, and 6 bases lay in between. This CDR3 contains 13 residues. Germline-derived CDR1 and CDR2 are SNHLY and FYNNEI. The CDR3 protein is CASSDQSNTEAFF. The DNA for the CDR3 is TGTGCCAGCAGTGATCAATCGAACACTGAAGCTTTCTTT. Full variable domain (remainder filled in from reference TRBV2 and TRBJ1-1): EPEVTQTPSHQVTQMGQEVILRCVPISNHLYFYWYRQILGQKVEFLVSFYNNEISEKSEIFDDQFSVERPDGSNFTLKIRSTKLEDSAMYFCASSDQSNTEAFFGQGTRLTVV.

The chain has TRBV6-5 and TRBJ2-7; D remains unclear. The CDR3 is made up of 16 amino acids. V dropped 2 bases and J dropped 5 bases, with 19 bases sitting between them. CDR1 and CDR2 (germline): MNHEY, SVGAGI. The DNA for the CDR3 is TGTGCCAGCAGTTACGTTACCCAACCCAAGAGCCACGAGCAGTACTTC. The encoded protein is CASSYVTQPKSHEQYF.

This chain links TRBV7-2 with TRBJ2-7; D perhaps matches TRBD2 (6 bases). The CDR3 is 14 amino acids. Germline V lookup: CDR1 SGHTA, CDR2 FQGNSA. V was clipped by 5 bases and J by 2 bases, with 13 bases between them. CDR3 sequence reads: CASSPGRRAYEQYF. CDR3 DNA: TGTGCCAGCAGCCCGGGGAGGCGAGCCTACGAGCAGTACTTC.

This clone was counted only a few times. The chain links TRBV9 to TRBJ1-2, with D tentatively TRBD1 (6 bases). The CDR3 is 17 residues long. The ends were cut back, 0 bases at V and 3 bases at J, with 18 bases in the middle. Germline CDR1 and CDR2: SGDLS and YYNGEE. The chain's CDR3 is CASSVANRDIYYYGYTF. DNA of the CDR3: TGTGCCAGCAGCGTAGCGAACCGGGACATCTACTACTATGGCTACACCTTC. Full variable domain (rest looked up from reference TRBV9 and TRBJ1-2): DSGVTQTPKHLITATGQRVTLRCSPRSGDLSVYWYQQSLDQGLQFLIQYYNGEERAKGNILERFSAQQFPDLHSELNLSSLELGDSALYFCASSVANRDIYYYGYTFGSGTRLTVV.

V is TRBV29-1 and J is TRBJ1-1; D is uncertain. Germline lookup yields CDR1 SQVTM and CDR2 ANQGSEA. This CDR3 is built from 12 residues. V lost 6 bases and J 6 bases, leaving 14 bases between the germline ends. Here the CDR3 DNA reads TGCAGCGTCTATGATCCCCCTTCTGAAGCTTTCTTT. It translates to CSVYDPPSEAFF.

V usage is TRBV28 and J usage is TRBJ2-7; D might be TRBD1 (6 bases). V shed 4 bases and J shed 7 bases, with 8 bases lying between them. The CDR3 is 11 amino acids. Germline lookup yields CDR1 MDHEN and CDR2 SYDVKM. The CDR3 sequence is CASSSDREQYF. The CDR3 region has the DNA TGTGCCAGCAGTTCTGACAGGGAGCAGTACTTC.

The chain combines TRBV5-5 with TRBJ2-3, with 12 bases lining up with TRBD2. The CDR3 runs 15 residues. Germline V gene sequence: CDR1 SGHKS, CDR2 YYEKEE (reference sequence). The J segment lost 3 bases and the V segment lost 2 bases, leaving 1 base of the junction unmatched. In nucleotides, the CDR3 is TGTGCCAGCAGCTTCGGGACTAGCGGGACAGATACGCAGTATTTT. Protein product: CASSFGTSGTDTQYF.

The chain recombines TRBV7-8 with TRBJ2-5; 8 bases line up with TRBD2. V shed 4 bases, J shed 3 bases, and the junction held 4 bases outside the gene matches. The CDR3 length is 14 residues. Looked up from germline, CDR1 is SGHVS and CDR2 is FQNEAQ. As DNA, the CDR3 is TGTGCCAGCAGCTCAAGCGGGGGAGAAGAGACCCAGTACTTC. It yields the protein CASSSSGGEETQYF.

The V call is TRBV18, the J call TRBJ2-2; D possibly corresponds to TRBD2 (6 bases). Germline CDR1 and CDR2: KGHSH and LQKENI. The CDR3 contains 16 residues. V lost 2 bases and J 2 bases, leaving 12 bases between the germline ends. CDR3 nucleotide sequence: TGTGCCAGCTCACCAATGCCAGGGACTAACACCGGGGAGCTGTTTTTT. Translating it yields CASSPMPGTNTGELFF.

In this sample, this clone turned up a few times. The CDR3: CASSLGPTSGGAGYEQYF. CDR3 sequence (DNA): TGTGCCAGCAGCTTAGGACCTACTAGCGGGGGGGCCGGTTACGAGCAGTACTTC. This chain joins TRBV7-2 and TRBJ2-7; 13 nucleotides agree with TRBD2. This CDR3 spans 18 amino acids. The V and J ends lost 1 base and 4 bases, in that order; junction bases with no gene match: 10. Germline V gene lookup returns CDR1 SGHTA and CDR2 FQGNSA.

The rearrangement joins TRBV7-9 to TRBJ2-3, with 10 bases fitting TRBD2. The CDR3 consists of 17 residues. Trimming at V came to 3 bases and at J to 6 bases, leaving 12 bases not matched to a gene. Germline CDR1 is SEHNR and CDR2 is FQNEAQ (reference sequence). The CDR3 DNA reads as TGTGCCAGCAGCTTCGCTACTAGCGGGGTTGGTGAGGATACGCAGTATTTT. Its protein is CASSFATSGVGEDTQYF. The whole variable domain, filled in from reference TRBV7-9 and TRBJ2-3, reads DTGVSQNPRHKITKRGQNVTFRCDPISEHNRLYWYRQTLGQGPEFLTYFQNEAQLEKSRLLSDRFSAERPKGSFSTLEIQRTEQGDSAMYLCASSFATSGVGEDTQYFGPGTRLTVL.

This clone was observed once. The V call is TRBV9, the J call TRBJ1-1, with no clear D. In germline, CDR1 is SGDLS, CDR2 YYNGEE. V dropped 0 bases and J dropped 7 bases, with 10 bases sitting between them. This CDR3 comprises 13 residues. CDR3 in amino acids: CASSVAAEVEAFF. The CDR3 DNA follows: TGTGCCAGCAGCGTAGCGGCAGAGGTTGAAGCTTTCTTT.

V and J are TRBV5-4 and TRBJ2-2; 9 bases align to TRBD2. CDR1 SGHNT and CDR2 YYREEE come from the germline V gene (reference sequence). The CDR3 runs to 16 residues. V was pared by 4 bases and J by 3 bases, with 7 bases of the junction left unmatched. The CDR3 region is CASSPNSGSHTGELFF. The CDR3 DNA reads as TGTGCCAGCAGCCCCAATAGCGGGAGCCACACCGGGGAGCTGTTTTTT.

This chain joins TRBV19 and TRBJ1-1, with D possibly being TRBD1 (6 bases). From germline, CDR1 is LNHDA and CDR2 SQIVND (reference sequence). The CDR3 contains 14 residues. V gave up 5 bases and J gave up 2 bases, with 12 bases separating them. CDR3 sequence (DNA): TGTGCCAGTAGTTTAACAGGGCCCAACACTGAAGCTTTCTTT. It encodes CASSLTGPNTEAFF.

The chain links TRBV29-1 to TRBJ2-4; no definite D call. Deletions cut 7 bases from V and 4 bases from J, with 11 bases between. Looked up from germline, CDR1 is SQVTM and CDR2 is ANQGSEA. The CDR3 length is 12 residues. CDR3 DNA sequence: TGCAGCGCAGACATAGGAAAAAACATTCAGTACTTC. It yields the protein CSADIGKNIQYF.

This clone was counted a single time. The chain joins TRBV7-3 to TRBJ2-5; a weak D match, TRBD2 (5 bases). Per germline, CDR1 SGHTA and CDR2 FQGTGA. V was trimmed by 5 bases and J by 5 bases, leaving 9 bases between them. This CDR3 is built from 12 residues. CDR3 in DNA: TGTGCCAGCAGCCTCGAGCGGGAGACCCAGTACTTC. Amino acids: CASSLERETQYF.

V and J are TRBV24-1 and TRBJ1-5; D not certain. V shed 0 bases and J shed 6 bases, with 8 bases lying between them. The germline V gene has CDR1 KGHDR and CDR2 SFDVKD. The length of the CDR3 is 14 residues. CDR3 DNA sequence: TGTGCCACCAGTGATTTGCCCTTTAGTCAGCCCCAGCATTTT. Residues: CATSDLPFSQPQHF.